This record concerns one T cell receptor beta chain sequence. This clone's antigen is unknown. Base-call qualities are not available, and no considerably larger clone is one nucleotide away. This record belongs to a study of T cell changes during pregnancy in multiple sclerosis (dated by TCRdb to between 2017 and 2020). Background on the whole study: Changes in the T cell repertoire over the course of pregnancy were examined in this study in women with multiple sclerosis.

The CDR3 has 20 amino acids, counting the end cysteine and phenylalanine. Solely the CDR3 DNA is kept, with 60 bases framed from the first base. Unmatched junction bases come to 16, with V trimmed by 2 bases and J by 0 bases. Libraries were constructed by the immunoSEQ multiplex PCR assay. What TCRdb holds here is the immuneACCESS table cut down to in-frame rearrangements. Part of the clones is not present; checked against another copy, under half of the missing clones reflect an unresolved V gene, and the others are unexplained. For this sample there are tens of thousands of clones; roughly 92% appear just once. The top ten clones comprise 5.5% of the sample.

The chain couples TRBV23-1 to TRBJ1-5; 7 bases in between match TRBD1. TRBV23-1 is an ORF, and what it does is uncertain. The sequence was collected from a female donor with multiple sclerosis, enrolled in a pregnancy study. Sequencing used CD8+ T cells from peripheral blood mononuclear cells, obtained before pregnancy. The bases are TGCGCCAGCAGTCAAAAGAAAAAAGGGACAGCAGTCTATAGCAATCAGCCCCAGCATTTT. It encodes CASSQKKKGTAVYSNQPQHF.